This TCR beta chain stems from a study of T cell responses to AZD1222 COVID-19 vaccine. The method was immunoSEQ multiplex PCR; TCRdb's version includes in-frame clones alone and lacks a portion of them. The table lists 90,000 to 100,000 clones, about nine tenths of them singletons, with roughly 15% in the top ten. Germline CDR1 MDHEN, CDR2 SYDVKM. The CDR3 runs 15 residues. V was pared by 6 bases and J by 4 bases, with 9 bases of the junction left unmatched. This specimen was peripheral blood, taken 28 days after the second AZD1222 dose. The rearrangement uses TRBV28 and TRBJ2-3, with 8 bases that match TRBD1. The receptor's source is an adult who received the AZD1222 COVID-19 vaccine. The CDR3 nucleotides are TGTGCCAGCAGCCACGGACAGGGCACACCAGATACGCAGTATTTT. Amino acids: CASSHGQGTPDTQYF.